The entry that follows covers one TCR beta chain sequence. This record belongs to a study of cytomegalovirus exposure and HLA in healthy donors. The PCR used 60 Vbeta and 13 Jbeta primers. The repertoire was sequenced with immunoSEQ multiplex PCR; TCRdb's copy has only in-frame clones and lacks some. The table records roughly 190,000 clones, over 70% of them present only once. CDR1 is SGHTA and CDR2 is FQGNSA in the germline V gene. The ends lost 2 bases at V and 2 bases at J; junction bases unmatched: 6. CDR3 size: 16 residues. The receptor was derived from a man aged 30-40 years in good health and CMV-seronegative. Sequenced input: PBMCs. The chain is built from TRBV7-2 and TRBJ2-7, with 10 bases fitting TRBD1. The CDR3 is CASSLSGDRGPYEQYF. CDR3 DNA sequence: TGTGCCAGCAGCTTATCCGGGGACAGGGGCCCCTACGAGCAGTACTTC.